Listed below are T cell receptor beta chains from one sample, sequenced in a study of T-cell reconstitution after alpha-beta-depleted transplantation in children. TCRdb passed the PCR reads through MiXCR, listing each CDR3 protein once. This sample has 400,000 to 500,000 distinct CDR3 sequences, with 11% found just once. Sequenced here: PBMCs from the stem cell graft donor, sampled from the stem cell graft. Receptors originate from a human donor who donated a stem cell graft to a child with acute myeloid leukemia. CDR3s include the opening cysteine and the closing phenylalanine or tryptophan. D genes are given only for firm matches. Only part of the rows carry a size: once, few, many, or a class if the clone is expanded.

>TRBJ2-7|.|TRBV14|.
CASSFGGPSSYEQYF
TGTGCCAGCAGTTTTGGGGGACCCAGCTCCTACGAGCAGTACTTC
>TRBJ2-3|.|TRBV11-2|few
CASSLGPGSRTDTQYF
TGTGCCAGCAGCTTAGGTCCGGGGTCCCGCACAGATACGCAGTATTTT
>TRBJ1-1|.|TRBV7-9|.
CASSSGRINTEAFF
TGTGCCAGCAGTTCGGGACGGATAAACACTGAAGCTTTCTTT
>TRBJ2-7|.|TRBV4-3|few
CASSQDRRGYEQYF
TGCGCCAGCAGCCAAGATAGGAGAGGCTACGAGCAGTACTTC
>TRBJ2-1|TRBD1|TRBV7-9|few
CASSIATGTGVNEQFF
TGTGCCAGCAGCATAGCAACCGGGACAGGGGTCAATGAGCAGTTCTTC
>TRBJ2-5|.|TRBV15|few
CATRGTGRETQYF
TGTGCCACCAGAGGTACAGGGAGGGAGACCCAGTACTTC
>TRBJ2-1|TRBD2|TRBV5-1|.
CASSLAGTSGHGQFF
TGCGCCAGCAGCTTGGCGGGGACTAGCGGCCATGGGCAGTTCTTC
>TRBJ2-1|TRBD2|TRBV20-1|.
CSASESGRPYNEQFF
TGCAGTGCTAGCGAGAGCGGGAGACCCTACAATGAGCAGTTCTTC
>TRBJ1-1|.|TRBV12-3/TRBV12-4|few
CASRSMNTEAFF
TGTGCCAGCAGATCCATGAACACTGAAGCTTTCTTT
>TRBJ2-7|TRBD2|TRBV3-1|few
CASSLRLAGGLEQYF
TGTGCCAGCAGCCTGAGACTAGCGGGAGGCCTCGAGCAGTACTTC
>TRBJ2-7|TRBD2|TRBV5-1|few
CASSPRELAGVGEQYF
TGCGCCAGCAGCCCCCGGGAGCTAGCGGGAGTAGGCGAGCAGTACTTC
>TRBJ2-1|TRBD1|TRBV20-1|few
CSATDRADNEQFF
TGCAGTGCTACGGACAGGGCAGACAATGAGCAGTTCTTC
>TRBJ2-7|.|TRBV20-1|.
CSARESSYEQYF
TGCAGTGCTAGAGAAAGCTCCTACGAGCAGTACTTC
>TRBJ2-3|.|TRBV6-1|.
CASSGPAEGRMTDTQYF
TGTGCCAGCAGTGGTCCCGCGGAGGGGCGGATGACAGATACGCAGTATTTT
>TRBJ2-1|TRBD1|TRBV9|many
CASSVTGVSYNEQFF
TGTGCCAGCAGCGTCACAGGGGTCTCCTACAATGAGCAGTTCTTC
>TRBJ2-1|.|TRBV24-1|.
CATSGRTNEQFF
TGTGCCACCAGCGGCCGAACCAATGAGCAGTTCTTC
>TRBJ2-1|TRBD2|TRBV20-1|.
CSARLAGSYNEQFF
TGCAGTGCTAGACTAGCGGGTTCCTACAATGAGCAGTTCTTC
>TRBJ2-6|.|TRBV10-3|.
CAISDRSAGANVLTF
TGTGCCATCAGCGACAGGAGCGCTGGGGCCAACGTCCTGACTTTC
>TRBJ2-7|.|TRBV7-2|.
CASSPSEGAKQYF
TGTGCCAGCAGCCCAAGCGAGGGAGCGAAGCAGTACTTC
>TRBJ2-3|.|TRBV3-1|few
CASSQERTDTQYF
TGTGCCAGCAGCCAAGAACGCACAGATACGCAGTATTTT
>TRBJ1-1|TRBD1|TRBV29-1|.
CSVEQMGDRGSVTEAFF
TGCAGCGTTGAACAAATGGGGGACAGGGGGTCGGTAACTGAAGCTTTCTTT
>TRBJ2-5|.|TRBV6-2/TRBV6-3|.
CASSYPSVSETQYF
TGTGCCAGCAGCTACCCTAGCGTATCGGAGACCCAGTACTTC
>TRBJ2-7|.|TRBV10-3|few
CAISAGSSSYEQYF
TGTGCCATCAGTGCAGGGTCTAGCTCCTACGAGCAGTACTTC
>TRBJ2-1|.|TRBV11-2|.
CASSLGTDEQFF
TGTGCCAGCAGCTTAGGGACGGATGAGCAGTTCTTC
>TRBJ1-4|.|TRBV4-3|.
CASSGTGRSNEKLFF
TGCGCCAGCAGTGGGACCGGGCGAAGTAATGAAAAACTGTTTTTT
>TRBJ2-3|.|TRBV7-9|.
CASSLRPTGTDTQYF
TGTGCCAGCAGCTTACGACCGACAGGCACAGATACGCAGTATTTT
>TRBJ2-1|TRBD2|TRBV5-1|.
CASSAGLAGGPYNEQFF
TGCGCCAGCAGCGCGGGACTAGCGGGGGGCCCCTACAATGAGCAGTTCTTC
>TRBJ2-1|TRBD2|TRBV9|many
CASSVAASGSHEQFF
TGTGCCAGCAGCGTAGCGGCTAGCGGGAGTCATGAGCAGTTCTTC
>TRBJ2-2|.|TRBV5-1|many
CASSLESGRNTGELFF
TGCGCCAGCAGCTTGGAGTCAGGGAGGAACACCGGGGAGCTGTTTTTT
>TRBJ1-1|.|TRBV5-6|few
CASSLGKNRMNTEAFF
TGTGCCAGCAGCTTGGGTAAGAACCGAATGAACACTGAAGCTTTCTTT
>TRBJ2-5|.|TRBV9|many
CASSVTSVAGETQYF
TGTGCCAGCAGCGTAACCTCCGTGGCCGGGGAGACCCAGTACTTC
>TRBJ2-1|.|TRBV20-1|many
CSASPVAASSYNEQFF
TGCAGTGCTAGTCCCGTAGCAGCTAGCTCCTACAATGAGCAGTTCTTC
>TRBJ2-5|TRBD2|TRBV20-1|.
CSASFMLRWAGGHETQYF
TGCAGTGCTAGTTTTATGCTACGATGGGCGGGGGGACACGAGACCCAGTACTTC
>TRBJ2-5|.|TRBV20-1|many
CSAIRQAPRETQYF
TGCAGTGCAATTAGACAGGCCCCTCGGGAGACCCAGTACTTC
>TRBJ1-5|.|TRBV20-1|few
CSARTAGRGHQPQHF
TGCAGTGCTAGAACCGCCGGGAGAGGCCATCAGCCCCAGCATTTT
>TRBJ2-1|.|TRBV28|.
CASTPGLGSYNEQFF
TGTGCCAGCACGCCCGGCTTAGGCTCCTACAATGAGCAGTTCTTC
>TRBJ2-5|.|TRBV29-1|.
CSGQQETQYF
TGCAGCGGCCAACAAGAGACCCAGTACTTC
>TRBJ2-7|.|TRBV5-1|many
CASRLGDAGTYEQYF
TGCGCCAGCAGACTCGGGGACGCAGGAACCTACGAGCAGTACTTC